This is a list of T cell receptor beta chains from one sample in a study of Graves' ophthalmopathy and Graves' hyperthyroidism. A single record per CDR3 protein comes from TCRdb applying MiXCR to the multiplex PCR reads. The data show around 1.1 million distinct CDR3 sequences, 35% to 40% seen once. Sequenced sample: peripheral blood or thyroid tissue (not recorded which). These receptor sequences come from an adult man with Graves' hyperthyroidism. Both conserved end residues are part of each CDR3. The D gene is left open where the match is weak. The size entry is marked missing in some rows and otherwise reads once, few, many or a size class.

TRBV10-2	many	TRBJ1-4	-	CASSEQGGGEKLFF	TGCGCCAGCAGTGAGCAGGGAGGGGGTGAAAAACTGTTTTTT
TRBV6-1	few	TRBJ2-7	TRBD1	CASSPSRDRRVYEQYF	TGTGCCAGCAGTCCGAGCCGGGACAGGAGAGTCTACGAGCAGTACTTC
TRBV20-1	-	TRBJ2-7	-	CSAGGLQGSSYEQYF	TGCAGTGCTGGAGGTTTGCAGGGAAGCTCCTACGAGCAGTACTTC
TRBV6-6	-	TRBJ1-1	-	CASAEGANTEAFF	TGTGCCAGCGCCGAGGGAGCGAACACTGAAGCTTTCTTT
TRBV7-8	many	TRBJ2-2	-	CASSFRPGTGELFF	TGTGCCAGCAGCTTCCGACCCGGCACCGGGGAGCTGTTTTTT
TRBV7-3	-	TRBJ1-4	-	CANSLTVGEKLFF	TGTGCCAACAGCTTAACAGTGGGTGAAAAACTGTTTTTT
TRBV4-3	few	TRBJ1-6	-	CASSQRAGVSPLHF	TGCGCCAGCAGCCAACGCGCGGGGGTGTCACCCCTCCACTTT
TRBV7-8	few	TRBJ1-5	-	CASSLVGTSGYNQPQHF	TGTGCCAGCAGCTTAGTTGGTACGAGTGGGTACAATCAGCCCCAGCATTTT
TRBV20-1	many	TRBJ2-5	TRBD2	CSELAESIETQYF	TGCAGTGAGCTAGCGGAGTCAATAGAGACCCAGTACTTC
TRBV7-4	few	TRBJ2-2	TRBD1	CASSPITGAGELFF	TGTGCCAGCAGCCCAATAACAGGGGCCGGGGAGCTGTTTTTT
TRBV7-2	many	TRBJ1-5	-	CASSLGFLAQPQHF	TGTGCCAGCAGCTTAGGATTTTTGGCTCAGCCCCAGCATTTT
TRBV4-3	few	TRBJ2-7	-	CASSQTITASYEQYF	TGCGCCAGCAGCCAAACAATTACGGCCTCCTACGAGCAGTACTTC
TRBV29-1	many	TRBJ1-5	-	CSVGLGLSGQPQHF	TGCAGCGTTGGTCTCGGACTTAGCGGGCAGCCCCAGCATTTT
TRBV20-1	few	TRBJ1-5	-	CSARDKGGAGQPQHF	TGCAGTGCTAGAGATAAGGGTGGGGCTGGGCAGCCCCAGCATTTT
TRBV12-3/TRBV12-4	-	TRBJ1-1	TRBD1	CASRLGQDTEAFF	TGTGCCAGCAGACTAGGACAGGACACTGAAGCTTTCTTT
TRBV20-1	many	TRBJ2-5	TRBD2	CSAREGLAGVGETQYF	TGCAGTGCTAGAGAAGGGCTAGCGGGAGTCGGGGAGACCCAGTACTTC
TRBV12-3/TRBV12-4	-	TRBJ2-2	-	CASSFLLLVPGELFF	TGTGCCAGCAGTTTCCTGCTACTAGTACCCGGGGAGCTGTTTTTT
TRBV10-3	many	TRBJ1-1	TRBD1	CAISEGVGTGGEAFF	TGTGCCATCAGTGAGGGGGTCGGGACAGGCGGTGAAGCTTTCTTT
TRBV6-2/TRBV6-3	once	TRBJ1-5	TRBD1	CTSNSGTVDQPQHF	TGTACCAGCAATAGCGGGACAGTAGATCAGCCCCAGCATTTT
TRBV7-6	many	TRBJ1-1	-	CASSLNAVTEAFF	TGTGCCAGCAGCTTGAACGCTGTCACTGAAGCTTTCTTT
TRBV13	many	TRBJ1-1	-	CASSSIIGNTEAFF	TGTGCCAGCAGCTCAATAATCGGGAACACTGAAGCTTTCTTT
TRBV9	many	TRBJ1-6	-	CASSGRDSPLHF	TGTGCCAGCAGCGGTCGGGATTCACCCCTCCACTTT
TRBV5-6	-	TRBJ2-7	-	CASSPGGSPWGQYF	TGTGCCAGCAGCCCCGGCGGCAGCCCATGGGGGCAGTACTTC
TRBV29-1	once	TRBJ1-3	-	CSVEDPNRSGNTIYF	TGCAGCGTTGAAGATCCGAATCGCTCTGGAAACACCATATATTTT
TRBV29-1	-	TRBJ2-1	TRBD1	CSVESGTGAFF	TGCAGCGTTGAGTCCGGGACAGGGGCGTTCTTC
TRBV9	many	TRBJ2-6	-	CASSGLSSGANVLTF	TGTGCCAGCAGCGGTCTTTCTTCCGGGGCCAACGTCCTGACTTTC
TRBV6-1	-	TRBJ2-7	TRBD2	CATAREAYLDEQYF	TGTGCCACCGCGCGGGAGGCTTATCTGGACGAGCAGTACTTC
TRBV20-1	many	TRBJ1-5	-	CSAAGQTQHF	TGCAGTGCGGCAGGACAGACCCAGCATTTT
TRBV11-2	many	TRBJ1-6	-	CASSLEAGGSPLHF	TGTGCCAGCAGCTTGGAGGCTGGCGGGTCACCCCTCCACTTT
TRBV4-3	many	TRBJ1-1	TRBD1	CASSDDRVRANTEAFF	TGCGCCAGCAGCGACGACAGGGTGCGGGCGAACACTGAAGCTTTCTTT
TRBV11-1	many	TRBJ2-7	TRBD1	CASSLGRQGPQQYF	TGTGCCAGCAGCTTAGGCCGACAGGGGCCCCAGCAGTACTTC
TRBV10-3	-	TRBJ2-7	-	CATWAAGDQYF	TGTGCCACCTGGGCGGCAGGGGATCAGTACTTC
TRBV25-1	many	TRBJ2-5	-	CASSADSFQETQYF	TGTGCCAGCAGTGCGGACAGTTTCCAAGAGACCCAGTACTTC
TRBV19	-	TRBJ2-5	TRBD1	CGTGRRDQPQYF	TGTGGGACAGGGAGACGAGATCAGCCCCAGTACTTC
TRBV29-1	-	TRBJ1-1	-	CSVVLGGSETGGFSTEALF	TGCAGCGTTGTACTCGGAGGGTCGGAAACCGGGGGCTTTAGCACTGAAGCTCTCTTT
TRBV28	-	TRBJ2-2	-	CAGRRTWLGELFF	TGTGCCGGCAGACGGACCTGGCTCGGGGAGCTGTTTTTT
TRBV10-1	few	TRBJ1-2	-	CASSAGGGDGYTF	TGCGCCAGCAGTGCGGGCGGAGGGGATGGCTACACCTTC
TRBV6-2/TRBV6-3	few	TRBJ1-1	-	CASSYSTGRGPEAFF	TGTGCCAGCAGTTACTCCACGGGGCGGGGGCCTGAAGCTTTCTTT
TRBV28	-	TRBJ1-5	TRBD1	CASSFAGGSNQPQHF	TGTGCCAGCAGTTTTGCAGGGGGTAGCAATCAGCCCCAGCATTTT
TRBV10-3	-	TRBJ1-1	-	CAISLGGRTEAFF	TGTGCCATCAGTCTAGGCGGGCGCACTGAAGCTTTCTTT
TRBV5-6	many	TRBJ1-6	-	CASTGTPAVGSPLHF	TGTGCCAGCACCGGGACCCCGGCGGTGGGATCACCCCTCCACTTT
TRBV29-1	-	TRBJ2-5	-	CSVDPLSTQETQYF	TGCAGCGTTGACCCCCTATCAACACAAGAGACCCAGTACTTC
TRBV9	once	TRBJ1-6	TRBD1	CASSLGTGDGSPLHF	TGTGCCAGCAGCTTGGGGACAGGGGATGGGTCACCCCTCCACTTT
TRBV29-1	-	TRBJ2-7	TRBD1	CSVELGQGASYEQYF	TGCAGCGTTGAATTGGGACAGGGGGCTTCTTACGAGCAGTACTTC
TRBV2	-	TRBJ2-6	-	CASLQNVLTF	TGTGCCAGCTTACAGAACGTCCTGACTTTC
TRBV7-2	-	TRBJ2-2	-	CASSPGPETAGELFF	TGTGCCAGCAGTCCGGGCCCAGAGACCGCCGGGGAGCTGTTTTTT
TRBV9	-	TRBJ2-7	TRBD2	CASSVDMGLANEQYF	TGTGCCAGCAGCGTAGATATGGGACTAGCCAATGAGCAGTACTTC
TRBV7-3	-	TRBJ2-7	-	CASRRDEEEGTPGSYEQYF	TGTGCCAGCAGAAGGGACGAAGAGGAGGGTACACCGGGGAGCTACGAGCAGTACTTC
TRBV14	few	TRBJ1-4	TRBD1	CASSQDSGTGLVGEKLFF	TGTGCCAGCAGCCAAGATAGCGGGACAGGGCTGGTCGGGGAAAAACTGTTTTTT
TRBV5-1	many	TRBJ2-7	-	CASSLEGAGTYEQYF	TGCGCCAGCAGCTTGGAGGGCGCGGGGACCTACGAGCAGTACTTC